The sequence of this TCR beta chain was determined in a study of blood T cell repertoires in COVID-19. Study details: Specimens from acute and convalescent COVID-19 originated in the United States, Italy and Spain.

Assay: immunoSEQ multiplex PCR; the TCRdb copy retains only in-frame clones and omits some. The table lists under 80,000 clones, 85% to 90% of them singletons. This sequence originates from a man aged 45-65 years with active COVID-19. The sample comprised peripheral blood.

CDR3 residues: CASSLGDTGSYEQYF. The CDR3 bases are TGCGCCAGCAGCTTAGGGGACACGGGCTCCTACGAGCAGTACTTC. This sequence joins TRBV5-1 and TRBJ2-7, with D tentatively TRBD1 (6 bases). Trimming stripped 2 bases from V and 0 bases from J, with 12 bases between. Germline V CDR1 and CDR2: SGHRS, YFSETQ. The CDR3 covers 15 residues.